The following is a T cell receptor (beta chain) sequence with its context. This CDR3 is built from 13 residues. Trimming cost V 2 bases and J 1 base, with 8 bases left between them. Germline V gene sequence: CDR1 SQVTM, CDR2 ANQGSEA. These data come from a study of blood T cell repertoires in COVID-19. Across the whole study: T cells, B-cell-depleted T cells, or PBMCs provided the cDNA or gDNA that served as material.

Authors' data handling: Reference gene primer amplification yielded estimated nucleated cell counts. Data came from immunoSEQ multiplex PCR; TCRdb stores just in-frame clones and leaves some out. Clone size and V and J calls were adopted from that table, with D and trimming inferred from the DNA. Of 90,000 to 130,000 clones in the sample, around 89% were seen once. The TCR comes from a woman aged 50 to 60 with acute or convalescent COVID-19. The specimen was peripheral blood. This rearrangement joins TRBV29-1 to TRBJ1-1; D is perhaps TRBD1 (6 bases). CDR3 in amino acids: CSVENRANTEAFF. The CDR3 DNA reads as TGCAGCGTTGAAAACAGGGCGAACACTGAAGCTTTCTTT.